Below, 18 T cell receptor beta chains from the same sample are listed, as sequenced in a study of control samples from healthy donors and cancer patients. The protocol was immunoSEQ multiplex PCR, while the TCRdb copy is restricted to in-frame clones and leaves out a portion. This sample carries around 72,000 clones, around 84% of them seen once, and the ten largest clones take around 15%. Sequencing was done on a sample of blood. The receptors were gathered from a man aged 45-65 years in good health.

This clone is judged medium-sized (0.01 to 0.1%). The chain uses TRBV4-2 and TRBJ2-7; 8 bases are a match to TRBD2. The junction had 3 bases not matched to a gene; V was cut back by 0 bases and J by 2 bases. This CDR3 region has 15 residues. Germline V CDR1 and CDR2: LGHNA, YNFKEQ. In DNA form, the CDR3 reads TGTGCCAGCAGCCAAGAAACTAGCGGAGCCTACGAGCAGTACTTC. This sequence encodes CASSQETSGAYEQYF.

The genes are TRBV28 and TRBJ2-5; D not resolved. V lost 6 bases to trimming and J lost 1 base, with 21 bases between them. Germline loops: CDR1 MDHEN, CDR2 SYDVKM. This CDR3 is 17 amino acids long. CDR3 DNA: TGTGCCAGCAGCCCCGCTGGCGGTAGCCGAGCCCAAGAGACCCAGTACTTC. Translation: CASSPAGGSRAQETQYF.

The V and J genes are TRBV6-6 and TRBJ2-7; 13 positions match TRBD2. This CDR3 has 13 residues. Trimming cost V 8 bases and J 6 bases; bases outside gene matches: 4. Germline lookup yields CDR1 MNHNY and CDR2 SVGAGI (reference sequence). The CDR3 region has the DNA TGTGCCAGCGGACTAGCGGGAGCGGGCGAGCAGTACTTC. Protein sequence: CASGLAGAGEQYF.

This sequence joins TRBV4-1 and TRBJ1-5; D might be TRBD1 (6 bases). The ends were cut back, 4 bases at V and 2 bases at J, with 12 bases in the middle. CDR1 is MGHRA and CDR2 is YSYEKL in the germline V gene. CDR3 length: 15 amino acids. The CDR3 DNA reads TGCGCCAGCAGCCTCAGGGCAGGGGGCAATCAGCCCCAGCATTTT. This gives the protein CASSLRAGGNQPQHF.

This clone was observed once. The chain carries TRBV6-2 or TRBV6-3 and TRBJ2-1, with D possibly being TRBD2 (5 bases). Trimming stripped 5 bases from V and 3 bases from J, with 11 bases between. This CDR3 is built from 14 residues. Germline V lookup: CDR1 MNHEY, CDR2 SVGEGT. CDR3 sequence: CASSLATYYNEQFF. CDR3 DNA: TGTGCCAGCAGTCTAGCCACTTACTACAATGAGCAGTTCTTC.

CDR3: CASSQEKLVPQYF. The DNA for the CDR3 is TGTGCCAGCAGTCAAGAAAAGCTAGTTCCCCAGTACTTC. This chain joins TRBV6-2 or TRBV6-3 and TRBJ2-5; D remains ambiguous. V dropped 5 bases and J dropped 9 bases, with 16 bases sitting between them. Germline values: CDR1 MNHEY, CDR2 SVGEGT. The length of the CDR3 is 13 residues.

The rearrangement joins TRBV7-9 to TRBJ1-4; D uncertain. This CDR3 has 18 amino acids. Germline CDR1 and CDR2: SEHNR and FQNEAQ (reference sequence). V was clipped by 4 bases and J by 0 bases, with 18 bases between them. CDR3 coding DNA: TGTGCCAGCAGCTCACATAGGGCGGACGTTACAACTAATGAAAAACTGTTTTTT. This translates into CASSSHRADVTTNEKLFF.

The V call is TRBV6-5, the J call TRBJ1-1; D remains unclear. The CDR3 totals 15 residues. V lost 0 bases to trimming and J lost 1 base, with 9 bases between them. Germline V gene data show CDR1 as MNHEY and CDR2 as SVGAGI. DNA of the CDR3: TGTGCCAGCAGTTACTCGCCCAGGTCGAACACTGAAGCTTTCTTT. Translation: CASSYSPRSNTEAFF.

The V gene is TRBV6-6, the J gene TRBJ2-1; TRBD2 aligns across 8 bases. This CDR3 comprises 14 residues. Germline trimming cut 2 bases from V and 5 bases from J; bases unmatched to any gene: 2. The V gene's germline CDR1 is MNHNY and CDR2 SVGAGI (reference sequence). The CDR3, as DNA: TGTGCCAGCAGTTACGTGGGACTAGACAATGAGCAGTTCTTC. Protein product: CASSYVGLDNEQFF.

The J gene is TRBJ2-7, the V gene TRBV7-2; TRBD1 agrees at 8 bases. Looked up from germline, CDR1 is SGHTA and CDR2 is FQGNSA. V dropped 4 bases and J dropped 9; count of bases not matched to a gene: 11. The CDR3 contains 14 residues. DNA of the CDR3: TGTGCCAGCAGCTCAAATCGACAGGGGCTTGGGCAGTACTTC. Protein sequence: CASSSNRQGLGQYF.

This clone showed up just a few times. In nucleotides, the CDR3 is TGCGCCAGCAGCCCAGGCCTGGGCGGGACACTCACAGATACGCAGTATTTT. It is translated as CASSPGLGGTLTDTQYF. V is TRBV4-3 and J is TRBJ2-3; D might be TRBD1 or TRBD2, each matching 6 bases. The CDR3 sequence is 17 residues long. CDR1 is LGHNA, CDR2 YSLEER, per germline. Trimming removed 4 bases from V and 2 bases from J, with 19 bases in between.

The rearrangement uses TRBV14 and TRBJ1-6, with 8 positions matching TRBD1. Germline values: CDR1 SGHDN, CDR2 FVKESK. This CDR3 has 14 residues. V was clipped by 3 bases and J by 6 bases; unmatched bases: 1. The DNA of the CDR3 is TGTGCCAGCAGCCACAGGGGGCCTAATTCACCCCTCCACTTT. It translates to CASSHRGPNSPLHF.

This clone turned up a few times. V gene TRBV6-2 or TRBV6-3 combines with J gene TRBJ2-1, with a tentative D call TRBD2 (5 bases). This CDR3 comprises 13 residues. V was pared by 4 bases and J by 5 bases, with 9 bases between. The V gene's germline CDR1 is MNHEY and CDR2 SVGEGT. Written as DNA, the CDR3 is TGTGCCAGCAGTTCCGGGGAGAACAATGAGCAGTTCTTC. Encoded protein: CASSSGENNEQFF.

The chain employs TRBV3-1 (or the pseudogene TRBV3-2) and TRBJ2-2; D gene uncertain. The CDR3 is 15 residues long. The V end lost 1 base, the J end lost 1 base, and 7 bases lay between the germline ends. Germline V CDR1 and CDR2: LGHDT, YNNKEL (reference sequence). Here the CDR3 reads CASSQGPQNTGELFF. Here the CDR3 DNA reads TGTGCCAGCAGCCAAGGGCCCCAGAACACCGGGGAGCTGTTTTTT.

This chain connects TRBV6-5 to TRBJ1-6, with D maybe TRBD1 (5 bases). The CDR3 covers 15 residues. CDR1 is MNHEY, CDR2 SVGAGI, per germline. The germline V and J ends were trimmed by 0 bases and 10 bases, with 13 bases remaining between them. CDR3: CASSYSDSLGSPLHF. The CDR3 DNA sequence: TGTGCCAGCAGTTACTCTGACAGCCTGGGATCACCCCTCCACTTT.

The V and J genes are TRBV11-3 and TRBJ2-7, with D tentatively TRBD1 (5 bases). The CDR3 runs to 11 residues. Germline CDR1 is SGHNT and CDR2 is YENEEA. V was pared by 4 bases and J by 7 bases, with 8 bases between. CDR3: CASSSQEEQYF. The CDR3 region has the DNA TGTGCCAGCAGCTCACAGGAAGAGCAGTACTTC. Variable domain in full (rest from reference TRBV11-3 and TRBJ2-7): EAGVVQSPRYKIIEKKQPVAFWCNPISGHNTLYWYLQNLGQGPELLIRYENEEAVDDSQLPKDRFSAERLKGVDSTLKIQPAELGDSAVYLCASSSQEEQYFGPGTRLTVT.

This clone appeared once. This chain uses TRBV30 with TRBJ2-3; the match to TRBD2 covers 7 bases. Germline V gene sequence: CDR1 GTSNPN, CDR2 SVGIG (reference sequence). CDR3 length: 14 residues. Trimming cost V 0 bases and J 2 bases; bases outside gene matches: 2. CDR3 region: CAWSVGGFTDTQYF. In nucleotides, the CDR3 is TGTGCCTGGAGTGTGGGGGGGTTCACAGATACGCAGTATTTT.

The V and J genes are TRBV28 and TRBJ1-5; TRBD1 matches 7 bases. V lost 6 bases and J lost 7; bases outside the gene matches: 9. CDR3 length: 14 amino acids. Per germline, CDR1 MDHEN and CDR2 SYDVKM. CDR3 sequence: CASSLQGQKQPQHF. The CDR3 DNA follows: TGTGCCAGCAGCCTACAGGGACAGAAACAGCCCCAGCATTTT.